This paragraph covers one TCR beta chain sequence. Its antigen is unknown. This sample was included in a study of vaccination effects on CD4 cells after COVID-19. At the level of the study: Following the second dose by a median of 72 days, the post-vaccine samples were obtained. Study-level results: The study found marked clonal contraction of infection- and vaccine-induced clones late after vaccination.

Sequencing was performed with immunoSEQ multiplex PCR; in TCRdb, only in-frame clones are kept and a portion is missing. The sample consists of roughly 41,000 clones, over 60% of them appearing once. After expansion with viral peptide pools in the ViraFEST assay, antigen-specific CD4+ T cells were sequenced. Scientists isolated CD4+ T cells after a roughly ten-day culture period ended. Two-dose vaccination with either BNT162b2 or mRNA-1273 was given to the participants. Nucleocapsid antibodies were negative in the vaccine recipients, who had never had SARS-CoV-2 infection. This TCR was sampled from a human donor who received a COVID-19 vaccine. The sample consisted of CD4+ T cells from PBMCs cultured with HCoV-OC43 spike peptides, taken after COVID-19 vaccination. Subset described: HCoV-OC43 spike overlapping peptide pool stimulation.

The CDR3 is CASSLSGGVFPENEQYF. In nucleotides, the CDR3 is TGTGCCAGCAGCCTCAGCGGGGGGGTATTTCCTGAAAACGAGCAGTACTTC. J is TRBJ2-7 and V is TRBV7-2; 10 bases agree with TRBD2. This CDR3 region has 17 residues. V lost 5 bases to trimming and J lost 5 bases; unmatched junction nucleotides: 15. CDR1 and CDR2 (germline): SGHTA, FQGNSA.